The 2 T cell receptor beta chains reported below all come from one sample, sequenced in a study of cytomegalovirus exposure and HLA in healthy donors. Sequenced by immunoSEQ multiplex PCR; TCRdb stores in-frame clones only, minus some. The sample includes a few hundred thousand clones, about 90% of them seen just once. The sequenced material came from PBMCs. These TCRs come from a woman aged 18 to 35 in good health and CMV-seronegative.

The chain recombines TRBV19 with TRBJ1-3, with D possibly matching TRBD1 (5 bases). This CDR3 comprises 14 residues. The V end was cut by 4 bases, the J end by 4 bases, with 11 bases between. Per the germline V gene, CDR1 is LNHDA and CDR2 is SQIVND (reference sequence). The CDR3 DNA sequence: TGTGCCAGTAGTACACAGGTATCCGGAAACACCATATATTTT. Amino acid sequence: CASSTQVSGNTIYF.

The chain combines TRBV6-4 with TRBJ1-6; TRBD1 agrees at 9 bases. Looked up from germline, CDR1 is MRHNA and CDR2 is SNTAGT. The CDR3 is 14 residues long. The J segment lost 9 bases and the V segment lost 2 bases, leaving 2 bases of the junction unmatched. Written as DNA, the CDR3 is TGTGCCAGCAGTGACGGGACAGGGCCTTCACCCCTCCACTTT. Translation gives CASSDGTGPSPLHF.